The 25 T cell receptor beta chains below come from one sample, sequenced in a study of response to subunit inactivated influenza vaccine. TCRdb processed the RT-PCR reads anew with MiXCR; each CDR3 protein has one entry. The table shows 500,000 to 550,000 distinct CDR3 sequences, with under 9% occurring only once. Sequenced material: PBMCs from blood, taken roughly 24 months after vaccination. These receptor sequences come from a man aged 50 to 69 who received an inactivated influenza vaccine.

This clonotype occurred a few times. This chain joins TRBV28 and TRBJ2-7, with TRBD1 identical over 9 bases. Germline-derived CDR1 and CDR2 are MDHEN and SYDVKM. Trimming took 3 bases from V and 6 from J; bases not matched to a gene: 9. The CDR3 runs to 15 residues. The CDR3 DNA is TGTGCCAGCAGTTTGGACGGGACAGGGTTTCGCGAGCAGTACTTC. Translating it yields CASSLDGTGFREQYF.

Here the CDR3 reads CASRRTRNTGELFF. As DNA, the CDR3 is TGTGCCAGCAGGCGGACTAGGAACACCGGGGAGCTGTTTTTT. J is TRBJ2-2 and V is TRBV12-3 or TRBV12-4; 7 bases agree with TRBD2. The CDR3 loop spans 14 amino acids. V lost 6 bases to trimming and J lost 1 base; unmatched junction nucleotides: 2.

The rearrangement uses TRBV20-1 and TRBJ2-3; 12 positions agree with TRBD2. The germline CDR1 and CDR2 sequences are DFQATT and SNEGSKA (reference sequence). Trimming cost V 0 bases and J 6 bases; bases outside gene matches: 16. The CDR3 spans 19 residues. The CDR3 DNA follows: TGCAGTGCTAGAGATCTTCTAGCGGGAGGGCCATACCATCAGGATACGCAGTATTTT. This translates into CSARDLLAGGPYHQDTQYF.

J is TRBJ1-1 and V is TRBV4-1; D is perhaps TRBD1 (5 bases). Germline V CDR1 and CDR2: MGHRA, YSYEKL. The germline V and J ends were trimmed by 10 bases and 0 bases, with 24 bases remaining between them. The CDR3 runs to 17 residues. The CDR3 protein is CATAEDSREVMNTEAFF. CDR3 sequence (DNA): TGCGCCACCGCCGAAGACAGCCGAGAGGTTATGAACACTGAAGCTTTCTTT.

This clonotype was seen at least ten times. The CDR3 DNA follows: TGTGCCAGCAGCTTGGCCGGGACTAGGGAGCTGTTTTTT. It translates to CASSLAGTRELFF. The chain employs TRBV7-2 and TRBJ2-2; TRBD2 agrees at 7 bases. Per the germline V gene, CDR1 is SGHTA and CDR2 is FQGNSA. This CDR3 comprises 13 residues. V dropped 3 bases and J dropped 9; count of bases not matched to a gene: 4.

This clonotype was seen repeatedly, ten times or more. The rearrangement uses TRBV5-6 and TRBJ1-2; 8 bases are shared with TRBD1. The CDR3 contains 14 residues. V was clipped by 4 bases and J by 3 bases; unmatched bases: 5. The germline CDR1 and CDR2 sequences are SGHDT and YYEEEE. CDR3 protein: CASSVLQGDYGYTF. The CDR3 nucleotides read TGTGCCAGCAGCGTATTACAGGGGGACTATGGCTACACCTTC.

The V call is TRBV14, the J call TRBJ1-1; no firm D call. V lost 5 bases and J lost 3, with 4 bases in between. The germline CDR1 and CDR2 sequences are SGHDN and FVKESK. The CDR3 covers 11 residues. The CDR3, as DNA: TGTGCCAGCAGCGCTTACACTGAAGCTTTCTTT. Translation gives CASSAYTEAFF.

This sequence joins TRBV28 and TRBJ1-4; TRBD1 is a possible D gene (6 bases). V was clipped by 1 base and J by 7 bases, with 13 bases between them. This CDR3 contains 15 residues. In germline, CDR1 is MDHEN, CDR2 SYDVKM. The CDR3 sequence is CASSLFPQGREKLFF. The DNA of the CDR3 is TGTGCCAGCAGTTTATTTCCCCAGGGGCGTGAAAAACTGTTTTTT.

This clonotype was counted many times. J is TRBJ2-7 and V is TRBV12-3 or TRBV12-4; TRBD2 is a possible D gene (6 bases). This CDR3 comprises 14 residues. Trimming took 6 bases from V and 3 from J, leaving 15 bases between them. CDR3: CASRGGVGSYEQYF. The CDR3 DNA is TGTGCCAGCAGGGGCGGGGTCGGGAGCTACGAGCAGTACTTC.

This chain links TRBV28 with TRBJ1-4; maybe TRBD1 (5 bases). Germline CDR1 is MDHEN and CDR2 is SYDVKM. V lost 4 bases and J lost 8, with 17 bases in between. The CDR3 runs 15 residues. The CDR3 DNA sequence: TGTGCCAGCAGTTCCCCCGGGGCCGGAGTAGAAAAACTGTTTTTT. Protein sequence: CASSSPGAGVEKLFF.

This clonotype appeared many times. This chain joins TRBV6-5 and TRBJ2-2; no reliable D call. The CDR3 length is 12 residues. The germline gives CDR1 MNHEY, CDR2 SVGAGI. The V end lost 2 bases, the J end lost 7 bases, and 5 bases lay between the germline ends. The CDR3 nucleotides read TGTGCCAGCAGTTACCTGAGCGGGGAGCTGTTTTTT. Encoded protein: CASSYLSGELFF.

This clonotype was recorded many times. The rearrangement links TRBV6-1 to TRBJ1-2, with 12 bases matching TRBD1. Trimming took 6 bases from V and 8 from J; bases not matched to a gene: 10. Germline CDR1 is MNHNS and CDR2 is SASEGT. This CDR3 has 15 amino acids. CDR3: CASSQPGQGARGYTF. The CDR3, as DNA: TGTGCCAGCAGCCAACCGGGACAGGGGGCAAGAGGCTACACCTTC.

V and J are TRBV20-1 and TRBJ1-1; D is undetermined. The CDR3 contains 13 residues. The V end lost 1 base, the J end lost 1 base, and 7 bases lay between the germline ends. From germline, CDR1 is DFQATT and CDR2 SNEGSKA (reference sequence). CDR3 sequence: CSARADKNTEAFF. CDR3 DNA sequence: TGCAGTGCTAGAGCTGACAAGAACACTGAAGCTTTCTTT.

The V call is TRBV27, the J call TRBJ2-6; D may match TRBD1 or TRBD2 (5 bases each). Trimming stripped 6 bases from V and 2 bases from J, with 14 bases between. CDR1 is MNHEY and CDR2 is SMNVEV in the germline V gene (reference sequence). The CDR3 covers 16 residues. CDR3 nucleotides: TGTGCCAGCAGGAGAGTTGGGACGGCTGGGGCCAACGTCCTGACTTTC. Translation gives CASRRVGTAGANVLTF.

This clonotype was counted a few times. The J gene is TRBJ1-1, the V gene TRBV7-9; D ambiguous. This CDR3 has 16 residues. The germline V and J ends were trimmed by 5 bases and 0 bases, with 16 bases remaining between them. Germline lookup yields CDR1 SEHNR and CDR2 FQNEAQ (reference sequence). DNA for the CDR3: TGTGCCAGCAGCCCTCAAGTCGCGGGGATGAACACTGAAGCTTTCTTT. This encodes CASSPQVAGMNTEAFF.

The chain couples TRBV6-2 or TRBV6-3 to TRBJ2-7; the D is unclear. V lost 3 bases, J lost 3 bases, and 9 bases lay in between. Germline assignment: CDR1 MNHEY and CDR2 SVGEGT. The CDR3 length is 13 residues. This chain's CDR3 is CASSYRVYYEQYF. In DNA, the CDR3 is TGTGCCAGCAGTTATAGGGTATACTACGAGCAGTACTTC.

This chain's CDR3 is CASSRDRLGSGNTIYF. The CDR3, as DNA: TGTGCCAGCAGCCGAGACAGATTGGGCTCTGGAAACACCATATATTTT. The chain uses TRBV28 and TRBJ1-3, with D possibly being TRBD1 (5 bases). The V gene's germline CDR1 is MDHEN and CDR2 SYDVKM. V was pared by 6 bases and J by 0 bases, with 15 bases between. The CDR3 is made up of 16 amino acids. The full variable domain, completed using reference TRBV28 and TRBJ1-3, is DVKVTQSSRYLVKRTGEKVFLECVQDMDHENMFWYRQDPGLGLRLIYFSYDVKMKEKGDIPEGYSVSREKKERFSLILESASTNQTSMYLCASSRDRLGSGNTIYFGEGSWLTVV.

This clonotype was found a few times. CDR3 coding DNA: TGTGCCTGGGGCTCGGCCGGGGCGTACCAAGAGACCCAGTACTTC. Translating it yields CAWGSAGAYQETQYF. V and J are TRBV30 and TRBJ2-5, with D perhaps given as TRBD1 or TRBD2 (5 bases each). In germline, CDR1 is GTSNPN, CDR2 SVGIG (reference sequence). The CDR3 contains 15 residues. V lost 5 bases to trimming and J lost 0 bases, with 16 bases between them.

Of note for this clonotype: Possible read error: a much larger clone is one base away. CDR3 region: CASSLSLSGGHTIYF. Here the CDR3 DNA reads TGTGCCAGCAGCTTATCTCTTTCGGGTGGACACACCATATATTTT. The rearrangement joins TRBV7-6 to TRBJ1-3; no reliable D call. CDR1 and CDR2 from the germline V gene are SGHVS and FNYEAQ. This CDR3 contains 15 residues.

Concerning this clonotype: A clone one base away is much larger, so this may be a read error. This sequence joins TRBV7-2 and TRBJ1-2; 7 nucleotides agree with TRBD1. The CDR3 covers 15 residues. V dropped 5 bases and J dropped 4; count of bases not matched to a gene: 10. From germline, CDR1 is SGHTA and CDR2 FQGNSA. CDR3 region: CASSPGGDSLYGYTF. CDR3 DNA: TGTGCCAGCAGCCCGGGGGGGGACAGCCTCTATGGCTACACCTTC.

The chain is built from TRBV29-1 and TRBJ2-5; 7 bases fit TRBD1. Losses at the gene ends were 4 bases for V and 5 bases for J; bases not matched to a gene: 10. CDR1 and CDR2 from the germline V gene are SQVTM and ANQGSEA. CDR3 size: 14 residues. CDR3 sequence reads: CSVVLGGSGETQYF. CDR3 nucleotide sequence: TGCAGCGTTGTGTTAGGGGGCTCGGGGGAGACCCAGTACTTC.

In its sample, this clonotype was seen many times. The rearrangement uses TRBV12-3 or TRBV12-4 and TRBJ2-3; D is unresolved. Between the trimmed V and J ends, which lost 6 bases and 0 bases, there was a span of 4 bases. CDR3 length: 12 residues. CDR3 region: CASRVSTDTQYF. CDR3 sequence (DNA): TGTGCCAGCAGGGTCAGCACAGATACGCAGTATTTT.

This chain links TRBV14 with TRBJ2-5; 7 positions agree with TRBD2. This CDR3 has 16 residues. The V gene's germline CDR1 is SGHDN and CDR2 FVKESK. Trimming took 4 bases from V and 4 from J; bases not matched to a gene: 12. The CDR3 protein is CASSPFGRAGGETQYF. The CDR3 DNA is TGTGCCAGCAGCCCTTTTGGGAGGGCCGGTGGAGAGACCCAGTACTTC.

This chain connects TRBV6-2 or TRBV6-3 to TRBJ1-5; a possible D gene is TRBD1 (6 bases). This CDR3 has 15 amino acids. CDR1 is MNHEY, CDR2 SVGEGT, per germline. The V end was cut by 3 bases, the J end by 6 bases, with 15 bases between. CDR3 loop: CASSYTGGLAQPQHF. DNA for the CDR3: TGTGCCAGCAGTTATACGGGGGGGCTGGCTCAGCCCCAGCATTTT.

CDR3 in amino acids: CASSGLGVNTEAFF. The CDR3 nucleotides read TGTGCCAGCAGCGGATTGGGCGTAAACACTGAAGCTTTCTTT. The chain links TRBV7-2 to TRBJ1-1, with no clear D. The CDR3 is made up of 14 amino acids. Trimming pared 5 bases from V and 2 bases from J, leaving 12 bases between. Germline CDR1 reads SGHTA; CDR2 reads FQGNSA.